This T cell receptor (beta chain) comes out of a study of regulatory T cells in long-lasting Graves disease. Study conclusions and caveats: Few sampled subjects may have lowered accuracy.

Stated time point: newly diagnosed GD, antithyroid drugs for less than 3 months. Extracted PBMC RNA gave rise to the TCR library. With regard to this clonotype: What it binds is not known.

The CDR3 extends over 14 amino acids. The germline V gene encodes CDR1 DFQATT and CDR2 SNEGSKA (reference sequence). Trimming took 3 bases from V and 1 from J, leaving 12 bases between them. Building the TCR beta libraries relied on iRepertoire HTBI primers, and CDR3 regions underwent Arm-PCR. TCRdb reprocessed the multiplex PCR reads with MiXCR, giving one entry per CDR3 protein. This sample yields approximately 390,000 distinct CDR3 sequences, of which around 16% are seen a single time; over 20% belongs to the top ten. These same records also appear under a second study, on T cells in Graves' hyperthyroidism and ophthalmopathy. That source notes: Most thyroid clonotypes expanded above 0.001 appeared in blood too.

Sequenced here: peripheral blood mononuclear cells (PBMCs), sampled at new diagnosis, from a patient treated with antithyroid drugs. The TCR sequence derives from a woman younger than 30 with Graves disease. This chain joins TRBV20-1 and TRBJ2-5; D not resolved. The CDR3 here is CSASVQMSQETQYF. DNA of the CDR3: TGCAGTGCTAGCGTACAGATGTCCCAAGAGACCCAGTACTTC.